This T cell receptor (beta chain) is from a study of T cells in Graves' hyperthyroidism and ophthalmopathy. The study's findings and limits: A model of 13 V-J features distinguished ophthalmopathy from stable hyperthyroidism.

More than 8 ml fresh peripheral blood yielded the PBMCs. As for this clonotype: The antigen is undetermined. The final CDR3 position lacks the conserved phenylalanine or tryptophan, pointing to a likely read error. The limits of the CDR3 on the DNA are not certain, so only TCRdb's listed CDR3 is given.

RNA transcripts yielded amplified TCR beta CDR3 regions. The HTBI primer set drove a first-round RT-PCR of the TCR CDR3. TCRdb ran MiXCR on the multiplex PCR reads and lists one entry per CDR3 protein. The sample contains about 34,000 distinct CDR3 sequences, around 52% of which appear only once. What was sequenced was blood. This TCR derives from a middle-aged woman with Graves' ophthalmopathy.

The CDR3: CASSPRLA. This chain links TRBV7-8 with TRBJ1-3. Per the germline V gene, CDR1 is SGHVS and CDR2 is FQNEAQ. The CDR3 extends over 8 residues, inclusive of both ends.